A single T cell receptor (beta chain) is shown here with its context. The germline gives CDR1 SGHKS, CDR2 YYEKEE (reference sequence). The V end lost 0 bases, the J end lost 8 bases, and 9 bases lay between the germline ends. CDR3 size: 13 residues. The data stem from a study of T cell changes during pregnancy in multiple sclerosis. Using immunoSEQ multiplex PCR, the repertoire was profiled, and TCRdb retains in-frame clones only, with some absent. Among around 56,000 clones listed, about 90% were seen once. The sample was CD4+ T cells from peripheral blood mononuclear cells, taken in the first trimester of pregnancy. The sequence came from a female donor with multiple sclerosis, enrolled in a pregnancy study. The chain joins TRBV5-5 to TRBJ1-5; possibly TRBD1 for D (5 bases). The CDR3 reads CASSLGQLKPQHF. The CDR3 nucleotides are TGTGCCAGCAGCTTGGGACAGCTGAAGCCCCAGCATTTT.